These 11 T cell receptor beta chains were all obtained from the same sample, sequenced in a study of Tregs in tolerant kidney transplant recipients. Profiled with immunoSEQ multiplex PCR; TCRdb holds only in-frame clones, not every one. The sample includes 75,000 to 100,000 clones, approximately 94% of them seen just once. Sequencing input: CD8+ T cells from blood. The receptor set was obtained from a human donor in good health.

The CDR3: CASSMRKGEQAVNEKLFF. CDR3 coding DNA: TGTGCCAGCAGCATGCGAAAGGGTGAACAGGCTGTTAATGAAAAACTGTTTTTT. This chain links TRBV5-4 with TRBJ1-4; a possible D gene is TRBD1 (5 bases). Germline CDR1 SGHNT, CDR2 YYREEE (reference sequence). Trimming took 4 bases from V and 4 from J, leaving 23 bases between them. CDR3 length equals 18 residues.

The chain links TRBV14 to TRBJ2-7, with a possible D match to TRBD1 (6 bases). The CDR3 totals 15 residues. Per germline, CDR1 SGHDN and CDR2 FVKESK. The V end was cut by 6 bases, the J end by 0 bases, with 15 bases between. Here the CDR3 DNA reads TGTGCCAGCAGTCGAGACAGGTACACCTCCTACGAGCAGTACTTC. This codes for CASSRDRYTSYEQYF. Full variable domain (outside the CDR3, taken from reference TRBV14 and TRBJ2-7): EAGVTQFPSHSVIEKGQTVTLRCDPISGHDNLYWYRRVMGKEIKFLLHFVKESKQDESGMPNNRFLAERTGGTYSTLKVQPAELEDSGVYFCASSRDRYTSYEQYFGPGTRLTVT.

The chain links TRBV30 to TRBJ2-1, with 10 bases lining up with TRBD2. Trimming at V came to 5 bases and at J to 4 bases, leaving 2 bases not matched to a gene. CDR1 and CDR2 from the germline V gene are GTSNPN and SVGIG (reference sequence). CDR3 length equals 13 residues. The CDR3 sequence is CAWERGGYNEQFF. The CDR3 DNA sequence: TGTGCCTGGGAGCGGGGGGGGTACAATGAGCAGTTCTTC. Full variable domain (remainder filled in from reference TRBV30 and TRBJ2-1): SQTIHQWPATLVQPVGSPLSLECTVEGTSNPNLYWYRQAAGRGLQLLFYSVGIGQISSEVPQNLSASRPQDRQFILSSKKLLLSDSGFYLCAWERGGYNEQFFGPGTRLTVL.

For the CDR3, the DNA is TGTGCCAGCAGTCAAGATGGGGGAGGGGAGGATCTATATGACGGCTACACCTTC. Its translation is CASSQDGGGEDLYDGYTF. The chain is built from TRBV6-1 and TRBJ1-2; D is possibly TRBD1 (5 bases). The ends were cut back, 5 bases at V and 8 bases at J, with 30 bases in the middle. The CDR3 sequence is 18 residues long. CDR1 is MNHNS and CDR2 is SASEGT in the germline V gene.

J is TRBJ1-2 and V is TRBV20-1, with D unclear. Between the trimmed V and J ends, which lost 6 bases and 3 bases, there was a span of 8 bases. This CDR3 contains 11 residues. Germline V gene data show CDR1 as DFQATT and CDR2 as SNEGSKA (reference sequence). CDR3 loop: CSARRDYGYTF. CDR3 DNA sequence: TGCAGTGCCCGGAGGGACTATGGCTACACCTTC.

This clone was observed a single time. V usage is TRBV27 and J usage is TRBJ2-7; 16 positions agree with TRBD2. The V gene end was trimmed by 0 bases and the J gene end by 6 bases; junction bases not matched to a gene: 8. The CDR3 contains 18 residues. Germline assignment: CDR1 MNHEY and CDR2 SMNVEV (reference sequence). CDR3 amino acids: CASSLSVGTSGRAPEQYF. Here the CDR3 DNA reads TGTGCCAGCAGTTTATCAGTCGGGACTAGCGGGAGGGCACCCGAGCAGTACTTC.

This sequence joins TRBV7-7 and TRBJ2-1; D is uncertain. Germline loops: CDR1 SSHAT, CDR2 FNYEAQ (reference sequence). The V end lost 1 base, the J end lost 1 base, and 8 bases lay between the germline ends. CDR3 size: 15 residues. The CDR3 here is CASSLGPASYNEQFF. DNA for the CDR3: TGTGCCAGCAGCTTAGGCCCAGCATCCTACAATGAGCAGTTCTTC.

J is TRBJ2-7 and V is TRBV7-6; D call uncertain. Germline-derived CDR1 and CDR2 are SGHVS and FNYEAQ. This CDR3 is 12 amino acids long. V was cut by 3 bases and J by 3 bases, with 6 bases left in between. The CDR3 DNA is TGTGCCAGCAGCTTTGGTGACTACGAGCAGTACTTC. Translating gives CASSFGDYEQYF.

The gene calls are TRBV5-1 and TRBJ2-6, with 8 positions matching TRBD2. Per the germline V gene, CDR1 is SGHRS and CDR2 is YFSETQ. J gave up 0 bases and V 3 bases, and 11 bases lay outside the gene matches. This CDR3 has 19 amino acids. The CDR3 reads CASSSRTSWLPSGANVLTF. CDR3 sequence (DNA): TGCGCCAGCAGCTCAAGGACTAGCTGGCTCCCCTCTGGGGCCAACGTCCTGACTTTC.

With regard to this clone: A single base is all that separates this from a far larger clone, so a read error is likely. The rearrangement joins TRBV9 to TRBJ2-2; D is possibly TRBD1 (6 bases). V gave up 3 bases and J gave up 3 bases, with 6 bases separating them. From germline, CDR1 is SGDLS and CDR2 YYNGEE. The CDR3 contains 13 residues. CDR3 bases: TGTGCCAGCAGCGACAGGGACACCGGGGAGCTGTTTTTT. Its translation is CASSDRDTGELFF. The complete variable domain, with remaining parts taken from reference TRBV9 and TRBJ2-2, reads DSGVTQTPKHLITATGQRVTLRCSPRSGDLSVYWYQQSLDQGLQFLIQYYNGEERAKGNILERFSAQQFPDLHSELNLSSLELGDSALYFCASSDRDTGELFFGEGSRLTVL.

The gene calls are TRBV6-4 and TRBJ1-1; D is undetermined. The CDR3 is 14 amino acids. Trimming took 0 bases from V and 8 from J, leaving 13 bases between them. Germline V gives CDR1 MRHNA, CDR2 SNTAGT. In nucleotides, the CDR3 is TGTGCCAGCAGTGACTCGATAACGGCACCCGAAGCTTTCTTT. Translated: CASSDSITAPEAFF.